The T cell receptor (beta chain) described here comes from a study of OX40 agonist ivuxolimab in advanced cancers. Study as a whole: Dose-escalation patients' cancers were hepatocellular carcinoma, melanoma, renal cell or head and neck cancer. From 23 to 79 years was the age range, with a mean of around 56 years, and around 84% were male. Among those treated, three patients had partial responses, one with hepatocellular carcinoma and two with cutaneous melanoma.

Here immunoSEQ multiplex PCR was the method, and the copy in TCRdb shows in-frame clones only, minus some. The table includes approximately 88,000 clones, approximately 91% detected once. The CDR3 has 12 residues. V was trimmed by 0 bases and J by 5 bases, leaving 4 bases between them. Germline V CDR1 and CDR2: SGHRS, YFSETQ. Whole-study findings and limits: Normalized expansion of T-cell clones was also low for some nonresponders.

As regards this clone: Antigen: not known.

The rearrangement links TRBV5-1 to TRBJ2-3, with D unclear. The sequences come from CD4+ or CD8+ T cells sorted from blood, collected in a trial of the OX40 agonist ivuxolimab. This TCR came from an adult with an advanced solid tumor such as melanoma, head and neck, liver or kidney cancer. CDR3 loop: CASSLGGDTQYF. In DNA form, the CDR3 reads TGCGCCAGCAGCTTGGGGGGAGATACGCAGTATTTT.